A single sample gave rise to the 30 T cell receptor beta chains below, sequenced in a study of blood T cell repertoires in COVID-19. Generated by immunoSEQ multiplex PCR, the TCRdb table keeps only in-frame clones and is missing some. The sample yields tens of thousands of clones, roughly 90% seen once. Material: peripheral blood. Receptors originate from a human donor in a cohort sampled during active COVID-19.

V is TRBV12-3 or TRBV12-4 and J is TRBJ1-3; D gene uncertain. The CDR3 spans 13 residues. Trimming left V 6 bases short and J 4 bases short, with 10 bases between. CDR3: CASSFSRGNTIYF. As DNA, the CDR3 is TGTGCCAGCAGCTTCTCGAGAGGAAACACCATATATTTT.

The rearrangement joins TRBV6-2 or TRBV6-3 to TRBJ2-7, with 10 nucleotides matching TRBD2. V trimming: 6 bases; J trimming: 1 base; junction bases outside the gene matches: 9. In germline, CDR1 is MNHEY, CDR2 SVGEGT. The CDR3 contains 16 residues. CDR3 DNA sequence: TGTGCCAGCAGCCGCTCGGGACTAGCGTTGTCCTACGAGCAGTACTTC. Its translation: CASSRSGLALSYEQYF.

This clone was seen only once. The chain uses TRBV7-2 and TRBJ2-3, with a tentative D call TRBD2 (6 bases). Germline CDR1 SGHTA, CDR2 FQGNSA. Trimming shortened V by 4 bases and J by 4 bases, and 12 bases separated the two germline ends. This CDR3 region has 14 residues. CDR3 DNA: TGTGCCAGCAGCTACCTGGGCGGGGCAGATACGCAGTATTTT. Its protein is CASSYLGGADTQYF.

The chain recombines TRBV7-9 with TRBJ2-7; TRBD1 matches at 7 bases. With V trimmed by 5 bases and J by 3 bases, 7 bases remained unmatched. The CDR3 covers 14 residues. In germline, CDR1 is SEHNR, CDR2 FQNEAQ (reference sequence). This chain's CDR3 is CASSPQGTLYEQYF. CDR3 bases: TGTGCCAGCAGCCCACAGGGGACCCTCTACGAGCAGTACTTC.

The V call is TRBV24-1, the J call TRBJ2-6; possibly TRBD1 for D (6 bases). Trimming removed 1 base from V and 4 bases from J, with 13 bases in between. This CDR3 comprises 17 residues. Per germline, CDR1 KGHDR and CDR2 SFDVKD. Written as DNA, the CDR3 is TGTGCCACCAGTGATTTTGCTACAGGGACGGGGGCCAACGTCCTGACTTTC. Translation gives CATSDFATGTGANVLTF.

CDR3 coding DNA: TGTGCCAGCACTCCCCCGGGAAGAGAGACCCAGTACTTC. It specifies CASTPPGRETQYF. This chain connects TRBV6-5 to TRBJ2-5; possibly TRBD2 for D (5 bases). The V gene's germline CDR1 is MNHEY and CDR2 SVGAGI. The CDR3 spans 13 residues. Trimming left V 7 bases short and J 4 bases short, with 13 bases between.

The chain employs TRBV29-1 and TRBJ2-4, with 8 positions matching TRBD1. Germline-derived CDR1 and CDR2 are SQVTM and ANQGSEA. The CDR3 runs to 13 residues. The trim removed 6 bases at V and 8 bases at J, leaving 9 bases unmatched. CDR3 sequence: CSVVTGVVDIQYF. CDR3 nucleotides: TGCAGCGTAGTGACAGGGGTAGTAGACATTCAGTACTTC.

This clone occurred once. The rearrangement uses TRBV6-1 and TRBJ1-4, with D possibly being TRBD1 (5 bases). Trimming removed 3 bases from V and 4 bases from J, with 9 bases in between. In germline, CDR1 is MNHNS, CDR2 SASEGT. The CDR3 is made up of 14 amino acids. The chain's CDR3 is CASSDGTYNEKLFF. CDR3 nucleotide sequence: TGTGCCAGCAGTGACGGGACTTATAATGAAAAACTGTTTTTT.

The CDR3 is CASSLPSGEGKFF. As DNA, the CDR3 is TGTGCCAGCAGCTTGCCTAGCGGGGAGGGCAAGTTCTTC. The rearrangement joins TRBV5-4 to TRBJ2-1; 9 nucleotides align to TRBD2. Per germline, CDR1 SGHNT and CDR2 YYREEE (reference sequence). Trimming at V came to 1 base and at J to 14 bases, leaving 7 bases not matched to a gene. CDR3 length: 13 residues.

This rearrangement joins TRBV4-1 to TRBJ2-7, with 10 bases matching TRBD2. Unmatched junction bases numbered 5, after V lost 3 bases and J lost 3 bases. The CDR3 contains 15 residues. Germline V gene lookup returns CDR1 MGHRA and CDR2 YSYEKL. The CDR3 reads CASSHRASGSYEQYF. The CDR3 coding sequence is TGCGCCAGCAGCCATCGCGCTAGCGGGAGCTACGAGCAGTACTTC.

This chain connects TRBV18 to TRBJ2-7; 11 bases align to TRBD1. V was pared by 2 bases and J by 3 bases, with 0 bases of the junction left unmatched. Germline loops: CDR1 KGHSH, CDR2 LQKENI. This CDR3 has 14 amino acids. CDR3 nucleotide sequence: TGTGCCAGCTCACCAGGGACAGGGGGCTACGAGCAGTACTTC. It codes for CASSPGTGGYEQYF.

V and J are TRBV4-1 and TRBJ1-4; 7 bases fit TRBD1. CDR1 MGHRA and CDR2 YSYEKL come from the germline V gene. CDR3 length: 15 residues. The J segment lost 7 bases and the V segment lost 2 bases, leaving 7 bases of the junction unmatched. The CDR3 protein is CASSQPDRVAEKLFF. CDR3 nucleotide sequence: TGCGCCAGCAGCCAACCTGACAGGGTTGCTGAAAAACTGTTTTTT.

The CDR3 protein is CSVNPSGTGGYEQYF. DNA of the CDR3: TGCAGCGTTAATCCGTCGGGGACAGGTGGCTACGAGCAGTACTTC. The genes are TRBV29-1 and TRBJ2-7; 8 bases line up with TRBD1. Germline loops: CDR1 SQVTM, CDR2 ANQGSEA. The CDR3 runs 15 residues. V dropped 5 bases and J dropped 3; count of bases not matched to a gene: 12.

This chain joins TRBV10-3 and TRBJ2-3, with D maybe TRBD2 (6 bases). The CDR3 consists of 16 residues. V gave up 6 bases and J gave up 0 bases, with 16 bases separating them. The germline gives CDR1 ENHRY, CDR2 SYGVKD. CDR3 sequence: CAIRGTPYGSTDTQYF. Written as DNA, the CDR3 is TGTGCCATCAGGGGGACTCCGTACGGGAGCACAGATACGCAGTATTTT.

The chain employs TRBV6-5 and TRBJ2-7; tentative D call: TRBD2 (5 bases). The CDR3 has 11 amino acids. Trimming left V 5 bases short and J 7 bases short, with 9 bases between. Per germline, CDR1 MNHEY and CDR2 SVGAGI. Here the CDR3 DNA reads TGTGCCAGCAGTCTCCAGCGGGAGCAGTACTTC. Translation gives CASSLQREQYF.

In DNA, the CDR3 is TGTGCCAGCAGTTTACGGACTAGCCCTTACAATGAGCAGTTCTTC. Protein sequence: CASSLRTSPYNEQFF. This chain links TRBV6-5 with TRBJ2-1; 8 bases agree with TRBD2. CDR1 is MNHEY, CDR2 SVGAGI, per germline. Unmatched junction bases numbered 6, after V lost 4 bases and J lost 4 bases. The CDR3 has 15 amino acids.

The gene calls are TRBV6-2 or TRBV6-3 and TRBJ1-1; D perhaps matches TRBD1 (5 bases). The CDR3 loop spans 14 amino acids. V lost 2 bases to trimming and J lost 4 bases, with 11 bases between them. The V gene's germline CDR1 is MNHEY and CDR2 SVGEGT. CDR3: CASSYTATVTEAFF. CDR3 nucleotide sequence: TGTGCCAGCAGTTACACAGCGACAGTCACTGAAGCTTTCTTT.

This clone was seen just once. This chain connects TRBV18 to TRBJ2-5, with D perhaps TRBD2 (6 bases). The CDR3 has 13 residues. The V end was cut by 0 bases, the J end by 4 bases, with 6 bases between. Germline values: CDR1 KGHSH, CDR2 LQKENI. CDR3 amino acids: CASSPPGLETQYF. CDR3 in DNA: TGTGCCAGCTCACCACCGGGACTAGAGACCCAGTACTTC.

V and J are TRBV5-4 and TRBJ1-2; the D gene is possibly TRBD1 (6 bases). The CDR3 is 13 amino acids. V lost 0 bases and J 5 bases, leaving 8 bases between the germline ends. Germline CDR1 is SGHNT and CDR2 is YYREEE (reference sequence). The CDR3 nucleotides are TGTGCCAGCAGCTTGGACAGGGAGTATGGCTACACCTTC. Translating gives CASSLDREYGYTF.

The rearrangement uses TRBV27 and TRBJ2-7; 7 nucleotides agree with TRBD2. The CDR3 has 14 amino acids. Germline V lookup: CDR1 MNHEY, CDR2 SMNVEV (reference sequence). The V segment lost 5 bases and the J segment 3 bases; nucleotides outside the gene matches: 7. CDR3: CASSPLAEGYEQYF. In DNA, the CDR3 is TGTGCCAGCAGTCCCCTAGCGGAAGGCTACGAGCAGTACTTC.

The chain has TRBV6-5 and TRBJ1-4, with D perhaps matching TRBD1 (5 bases). The CDR3 is 13 amino acids. The V and J ends lost 7 bases and 5 bases respectively, with 11 bases between them. The V gene's germline CDR1 is MNHEY and CDR2 SVGAGI. The CDR3 DNA is TGTGCCAGCAAGGCAGGGATAAATGAAAAACTGTTTTTT. This encodes CASKAGINEKLFF.

The chain uses TRBV27 and TRBJ2-7, with unresolved D. Trimming removed 5 bases at V and 2 bases at J, with 16 bases between. Germline CDR1 MNHEY, CDR2 SMNVEV (reference sequence). This CDR3 is built from 15 residues. This chain's CDR3 is CASSRSPITTYEQYF. The CDR3 DNA sequence: TGTGCCAGCAGTCGTAGCCCTATCACTACCTACGAGCAGTACTTC.

The chain uses TRBV9 and TRBJ1-3; D possibly corresponds to TRBD1 (6 bases). The ends were cut back, 0 bases at V and 4 bases at J, with 8 bases in the middle. The germline CDR1 and CDR2 sequences are SGDLS and YYNGEE. The CDR3 runs to 14 residues. In DNA, the CDR3 is TGTGCCAGCAGCGTAGGGGGGCCGGGAAACACCATATATTTT. It yields the protein CASSVGGPGNTIYF.

The CDR3 spells CASSLWGQIGAEAFF. The CDR3 DNA follows: TGTGCCAGCAGTTTATGGGGTCAGATCGGGGCTGAAGCTTTCTTT. The chain joins TRBV28 to TRBJ1-1, with D unclear. Germline values: CDR1 MDHEN, CDR2 SYDVKM. Trimming shortened V by 0 bases and J by 6 bases, and 14 bases separated the two germline ends. There are 15 residues in the CDR3.

This clone occurred a few times. The chain links TRBV11-2 to TRBJ2-7, with TRBD1 identical over 7 bases. The CDR3 sequence is 15 residues long. CDR1 and CDR2 from the germline V gene are SGHAT and FQNNGV. J was trimmed by 0 bases and V by 3 bases; bases with no gene match: 5. In nucleotides, the CDR3 is TGTGCCAGCAGCTTTGAAGGGGGCCTCTCCTACGAGCAGTACTTC. It encodes CASSFEGGLSYEQYF.

This rearrangement joins TRBV5-1 to TRBJ2-7, with D possibly being TRBD1 (7 bases). The CDR3 spans 14 residues. Trimming took off 3 bases at V and 0 bases at J, with 10 bases between the two ends. Germline V gene sequence: CDR1 SGHRS, CDR2 YFSETQ. CDR3 sequence: CASSSQGGSYEQYF. The CDR3 bases are TGCGCCAGCAGCTCCCAGGGGGGCTCCTACGAGCAGTACTTC.

The rearrangement joins TRBV6-7 to TRBJ1-3; 9 nucleotides line up with TRBD1. TRBV6-7 counts as an open reading frame of uncertain function. The CDR3 loop spans 14 amino acids. Trimming took 6 bases from V and 5 from J; bases not matched to a gene: 5. The CDR3 nucleotides read TGTGCCAGCAGATACAGGGGGCGAAGAAACACCATATATTTT. Its protein product is CASRYRGRRNTIYF.

This rearrangement joins TRBV19 to TRBJ2-2; 8 nucleotides line up with TRBD2. Germline V gives CDR1 LNHDA, CDR2 SQIVND (reference sequence). This CDR3 comprises 15 residues. V lost 5 bases and J lost 0; bases outside the gene matches: 2. The CDR3 bases are TGTGCCAGTAGTCTCGGGAGGGCGAACACCGGGGAGCTGTTTTTT. Translating gives CASSLGRANTGELFF.

This clone has only one observation. The chain carries TRBV12-3 or TRBV12-4 and TRBJ2-1; D perhaps matches TRBD1 (5 bases). V lost 1 base, J lost 9 bases, and 10 bases lay in between. This CDR3 has 13 residues. The CDR3 sequence: CASSLGGLGEQFF. CDR3 DNA: TGTGCCAGCAGTTTAGGGGGCCTGGGTGAGCAGTTCTTC.

The V call is TRBV19, the J call TRBJ1-1, with a possible D match to TRBD1 (6 bases). Germline V CDR1 and CDR2: LNHDA, SQIVND (reference sequence). This CDR3 comprises 14 residues. V lost 10 bases, J lost 1 base, and 16 bases lay in between. CDR3 in amino acids: CAISTGGTNTEAFF. The CDR3 DNA follows: TGTGCCATCTCGACAGGTGGTACGAACACTGAAGCTTTCTTT.